The TCR beta chain under discussion was sequenced for a study of blood T cells in healthy people across ages. Germline V gene sequence: CDR1 MNHNS, CDR2 SASEGT. This CDR3 is 18 amino acids long. J gave up 5 bases and V 7 bases, and 18 bases lay outside the gene matches. Remarks on this clonotype: Its matching antigen is unknown.

Primed by a sample-barcoded 5' primer and a J-beta primer mix, a second PCR proceeded for roughly 7 to 11 cycles. MiXCR was run by TCRdb on the 5' RACE reads, yielding one entry per CDR3 protein. The sample includes 1.5 million or so distinct CDR3 sequences, around 39% of them seen just once. Study-wide results and limits: Whereas aged donors had fewer naive CD4+ cells, long-lived donors had more of them and higher diversity.

The receptor was derived from a woman between 18 and 29 years old in good health. The chain links TRBV6-1 to TRBJ2-1; TRBD2 agrees at 9 bases. Material: blood. The CDR3 spells CASNLRTSVSEHNNEQFF. In DNA form, the CDR3 reads TGTGCCAGCAACCTACGGACTAGCGTAAGCGAACACAACAATGAGCAGTTCTTC.